This entry describes one T cell receptor (beta chain). What it binds is unknown. These donors were members of the approximately 110-subject validation cohort, a group separate from the roughly 670-subject first cohort. This sample stems from a study of cytomegalovirus exposure and HLA in healthy donors. Study conclusions and caveats: Clusters of TCRs from the first cohort tended to co-occur in the roughly 120 validation repertoires (as a later analysis found). High specificity and sensitivity for cytomegalovirus status were reported for the classifier. The study flagged 150 to 200 TCR beta chains as cytomegalovirus-associated.

Generated by immunoSEQ multiplex PCR, the TCRdb table keeps only in-frame clones and is missing some. The profile shows fewer than 200,000 clones, 85% of them singletons. V was cut by 7 bases and J by 3 bases, with 15 bases left in between. Germline CDR1 and CDR2: SNHLY and FYNNEI. This CDR3 has 14 residues. The chain links TRBV2 to TRBJ1-2, with D possibly TRBD1 on 6 matching bases. What was sequenced was PBMCs. The origin of this receptor is a man aged 18 to 29 in good health and CMV-seropositive. In nucleotides, the CDR3 is TGTGCCAGCACCCAGACAGGAGATCACTATGGCTACACCTTC. Its protein product is CASTQTGDHYGYTF.